These 7 T cell receptor beta chains were sequenced from one sample in a study of T cells in Graves' hyperthyroidism and ophthalmopathy (dated by TCRdb to between 2018 and 2021). The library was made by multiplex PCR. Instrument on record: Illumina HiSeq 2000. Amplification of TCR beta CDR3 regions was carried out from RNA transcripts. A first-round RT-PCR of the TCR CDR3 used the HTBI primer set with the Qiagen OneStep RT-PCR kit. In-frame beta chains were kept once TCRdb had trimmed the public reads at Q25 with fastp and called clones with MiXCR. Each entry merges the rows of one CDR3 protein and shows their most common DNA and genes. This sample has roughly 700,000 distinct CDR3 sequences in its table, and 12% to 15% of those were observed once. More than 8.5% of the sample belongs to the ten largest clones. The sample comprised blood. The receptors originated from a woman aged 18-29 years with Graves' hyperthyroidism.

This chain joins TRBV5-1 and TRBJ2-2, with a tentative D call TRBD2 (6 bases). The CDR3 is 16 residues long. The V gene's germline CDR1 is SGHRS and CDR2 YFSETQ. Trimming removed 0 bases from V and 3 bases from J, with 12 bases in between. The CDR3 loop reads CASSLGMRDDTGELFF. As DNA, the CDR3 is TGCGCCAGCAGCTTGGGCATGCGGGATGACACCGGGGAGCTGTTTTTT. Using reference TRBV5-1 and TRBJ2-2 for the parts outside the CDR3, the full variable domain is KAGVTQTPRYLIKTRGQQVTLSCSPISGHRSVSWYQQTPGQGLQFLFEYFSETQRNKGNFPGRFSGRQFSNSRSEMNVSTLELGDSALYLCASSLGMRDDTGELFFGEGSRLTVL.

This clonotype was recorded many times. V usage is TRBV29-1 and J usage is TRBJ2-2, with D uncertain. V was clipped by 5 bases and J by 2 bases, with 12 bases between them. This CDR3 is 14 amino acids long. Germline lookup yields CDR1 SQVTM and CDR2 ANQGSEA. CDR3 nucleotides: TGCAGCGTTCTAACTCAGACTAACACCGGGGAGCTGTTTTTT. Translation gives CSVLTQTNTGELFF.

The table lists this clonotype with many counts. In nucleotides, the CDR3 is TGTGCCAGCAGCGGGACTAGCGGGAGGGCAGGCACCGGGGAGCTGTTTTTT. It yields the protein CASSGTSGRAGTGELFF. The chain employs TRBV2 and TRBJ2-2; 16 bases are a match to TRBD2. V shed 6 bases, J shed 4 bases, and the junction held 5 bases outside the gene matches. CDR3 length equals 17 residues. Germline CDR1 and CDR2: SNHLY and FYNNEI.

The chain carries TRBV5-6 and TRBJ1-2, with D unclear. The CDR3 consists of 14 residues. Trimming took 2 bases from V and 4 from J, leaving 12 bases between them. Germline CDR1 is SGHDT and CDR2 is YYEEEE. CDR3 residues: CASSFYSSLYGYTF. As DNA, the CDR3 is TGTGCCAGCAGCTTCTACAGTTCCCTCTATGGCTACACCTTC.

CDR3 protein: CASSDGAALFLSGNQPQHF. The CDR3 DNA reads as TGTGCCAGCAGTGATGGGGCAGCGCTCTTCCTCTCGGGCAATCAGCCCCAGCATTTT. The chain employs TRBV2 and TRBJ1-5; a weak D match, TRBD1 (5 bases). Germline CDR1 and CDR2: SNHLY and FYNNEI. The CDR3 covers 19 residues. Trimming left V 3 bases short and J 2 bases short, with 23 bases between. Supplemented by reference TRBV2 and TRBJ1-5, the full variable domain reads EPEVTQTPSHQVTQMGQEVILRCVPISNHLYFYWYRQILGQKVEFLVSFYNNEISEKSEIFDDQFSVERPDGSNFTLKIRSTKLEDSAMYFCASSDGAALFLSGNQPQHFGDGTRLSIL.

The table lists this clonotype with a few counts. The chain combines TRBV7-9 with TRBJ2-2; D gene uncertain. The CDR3 has 13 residues. The germline V gene encodes CDR1 SEHNR and CDR2 FQNEAQ (reference sequence). Trimming pared 5 bases from V and 6 bases from J, leaving 10 bases between. In DNA, the CDR3 is TGTGCCAGCAGCGTTATGTGGGCCGGGGAGCTGTTTTTT. Its translation: CASSVMWAGELFF.

This CDR3 reads CSAREAGGLNQPQHF. The CDR3 DNA is TGCAGTGCTAGAGAGGCAGGGGGCTTGAATCAGCCCCAGCATTTT. The V and J genes are TRBV20-1 and TRBJ1-5; 8 nucleotides line up with TRBD1. Germline V gene lookup returns CDR1 DFQATT and CDR2 SNEGSKA (reference sequence). V lost 0 bases, J lost 4 bases, and 5 bases stayed unmatched. The length of the CDR3 is 15 residues.